This TCR beta chain came from a study of human T cells and chemical hapten exposure. Overall study results and limits: Patch test score was positively correlated with the counts of TCRs that had expanded at PT1. Once DPC sensitization occurred, TCRs above 1 in 1000 frequency showed no change.

This clonotype has just a few counts. Its target is not known. Regarding time point: pre-sensitization, week 0. Treatment here: therapeutic diphenylcyclopropenone sensitization with weekly scalp DPC. One entry per CDR3 protein, called by TCRdb with MiXCR from the RACE reads. The profile shows approximately 90,000 distinct CDR3 sequences, over 6.5% of them singletons. Germline-derived CDR1 and CDR2 are DFQATT and SNEGSKA (reference sequence). This CDR3 is 14 amino acids long. V gave up 5 bases and J gave up 0 bases; unmatched junction bases: 5. The clonotype comes from a man in his forties with alopecia areata. Some clones in this sample may be carry-over from other donors' samples. This chain connects TRBV20-1 to TRBJ1-1; 8 positions agree with TRBD1. Specimen: whole blood, collected in connection with sensitization to the hapten diphenylcyclopropenone (DPC). CDR3 residues: CSAWTGWLNTEAFF. CDR3 nucleotides: TGCAGTGCTTGGACAGGGTGGTTGAACACTGAAGCTTTCTTT.